This T cell receptor beta chain comes out of a study of blood T cells in healthy people across ages. Study-level points and caveats: As naive T cell percentage varied, TCR beta diversity correlated strongly with it. What prevented conclusive comparison of naive and antigen-experienced cells was that PBMCs were unsorted.

CDR1 DFQATT and CDR2 SNEGSKA come from the germline V gene (reference sequence). This CDR3 is built from 13 residues. V was pared by 3 bases and J by 8 bases, with 7 bases of the junction left unmatched. Donors were systemically healthy Caucasian individuals from Russia aged about 6 to 95 years. A second PCR of roughly 7 to 11 cycles used a sample-barcoded 5' primer and a J-beta primer mix. Each CDR3 protein gets one entry after TCRdb re-called the 5' RACE reads with MiXCR. The table records more than 1.4 million distinct CDR3 sequences, roughly 45% of them present only once. A word on this clonotype: The antigen remains unidentified.

The rearrangement joins TRBV20-1 to TRBJ2-1, with TRBD2 identical over 7 bases. This sequence originates from a woman aged 18-30 years in good health. The source material was blood. In DNA, the CDR3 is TGCAGTGCTAGCGTTGGGGGGGTGGATGAGCAGTTCTTC. Encoded protein: CSASVGGVDEQFF.